The sequence of this T cell receptor (beta chain) was determined in a study of shared clonotypes between healthy human individuals. Whole-study results and caveats: A small donor pool kept down the genetic and exposure-history diversity that was represented.

V was trimmed by 5 bases and J by 0 bases, leaving 7 bases between them. Germline lookup yields CDR1 MDHEN and CDR2 SYDVKM. The CDR3 has 13 residues. Comment on this clone: Its antigen is unknown. Different DNA sequences within this sample yield the same CDR3.

Terminally differentiated effector memory CD45RA+ cells were excluded from the naive CD8 cells, which were CD45RO-negative and positively selected for CCR7. TCRdb keeps only in-frame clones here, not all; method: immunoSEQ multiplex PCR. The data show some 2,100,000 clones, with about 93% seen just once and around 1.7% held by the top ten. The source of this sequence is a young man in good health. Some clones in this sample may be carry-over from other donors' samples. This chain connects TRBV28 to TRBJ1-1, with D hard to call. The sample comprised naive CD8+ T cells from PBMCs. For the CDR3, the DNA is TGTGCCAGCAGTCCTTACATGAACACTGAAGCTTTCTTT. It specifies CASSPYMNTEAFF.